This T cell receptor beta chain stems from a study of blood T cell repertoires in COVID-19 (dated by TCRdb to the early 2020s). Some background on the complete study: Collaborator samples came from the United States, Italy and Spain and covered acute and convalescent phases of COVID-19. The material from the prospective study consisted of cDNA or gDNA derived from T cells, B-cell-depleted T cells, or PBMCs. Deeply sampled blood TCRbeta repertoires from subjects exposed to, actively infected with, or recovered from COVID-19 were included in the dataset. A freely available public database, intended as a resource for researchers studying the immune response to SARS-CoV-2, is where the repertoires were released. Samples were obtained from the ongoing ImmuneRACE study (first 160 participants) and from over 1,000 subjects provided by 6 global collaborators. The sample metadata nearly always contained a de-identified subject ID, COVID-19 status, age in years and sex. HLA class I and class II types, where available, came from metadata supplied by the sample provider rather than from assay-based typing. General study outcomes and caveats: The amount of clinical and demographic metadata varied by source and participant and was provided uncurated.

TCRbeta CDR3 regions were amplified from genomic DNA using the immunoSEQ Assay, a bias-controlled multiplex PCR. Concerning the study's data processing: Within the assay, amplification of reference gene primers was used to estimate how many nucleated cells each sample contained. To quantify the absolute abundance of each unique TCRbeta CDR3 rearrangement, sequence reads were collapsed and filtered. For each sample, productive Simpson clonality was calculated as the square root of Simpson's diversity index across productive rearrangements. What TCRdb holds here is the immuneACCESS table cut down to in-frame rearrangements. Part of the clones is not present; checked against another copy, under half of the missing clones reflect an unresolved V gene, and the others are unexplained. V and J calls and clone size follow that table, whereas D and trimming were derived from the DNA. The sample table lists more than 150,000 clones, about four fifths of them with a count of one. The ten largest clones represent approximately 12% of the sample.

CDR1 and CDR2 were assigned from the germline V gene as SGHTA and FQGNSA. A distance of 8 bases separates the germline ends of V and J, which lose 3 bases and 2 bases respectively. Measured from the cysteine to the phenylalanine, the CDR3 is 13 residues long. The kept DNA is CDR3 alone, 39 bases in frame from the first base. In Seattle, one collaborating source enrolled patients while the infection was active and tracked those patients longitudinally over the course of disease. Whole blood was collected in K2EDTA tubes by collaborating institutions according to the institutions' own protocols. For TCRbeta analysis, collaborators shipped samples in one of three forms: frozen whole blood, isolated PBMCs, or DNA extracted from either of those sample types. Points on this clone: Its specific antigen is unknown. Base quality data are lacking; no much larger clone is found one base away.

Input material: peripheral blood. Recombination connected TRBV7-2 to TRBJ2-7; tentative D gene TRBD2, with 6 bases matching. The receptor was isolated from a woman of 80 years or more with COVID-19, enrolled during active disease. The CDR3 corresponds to CASSLDYPYEQYF. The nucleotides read TGTGCCAGCAGCTTGGACTATCCCTACGAGCAGTACTTC.